This T cell receptor beta chain is from a study of blood T cell repertoires in COVID-19. Study-wide context: T cells, B-cell-depleted T cells, or PBMCs supplied cDNA or gDNA.

V was pared by 6 bases and J by 8 bases, with 19 bases between. Germline V gene data show CDR1 as LNHDA and CDR2 as SQIVND (reference sequence). The CDR3 consists of 14 residues. In the study's own analysis: How many nucleated cells were present was estimated from reference gene primer amplification. The repertoire was sequenced with immunoSEQ multiplex PCR; TCRdb's copy has only in-frame clones and lacks some. V and J calls and clone size are given by that table; D and trimming were obtained from the DNA. The sample lists about 210,000 clones, under 90% occurring once. The receptor was isolated from a woman in her forties or fifties with acute COVID-19. V usage is TRBV19 and J usage is TRBJ1-2; weak D call: TRBD1 (5 bases). The specimen sequenced was PBMCs or T cells enriched from blood (not recorded which). CDR3 in amino acids: CASSSPQGTSGYTF. The DNA of the CDR3 is TGTGCCAGTAGCTCCCCCCAGGGAACGAGCGGCTACACCTTC.